Here is one TCR beta chain with its context. V was pared by 4 bases and J by 6 bases, with 4 bases of the junction left unmatched. Germline assignment: CDR1 SGHNT and CDR2 YYREEE (reference sequence). CDR3 length: 15 residues. This specimen belongs to a study of shared clonotypes between healthy human individuals. Data came from immunoSEQ multiplex PCR; TCRdb stores just in-frame clones and leaves some out. The sample includes about 2.3 million clones, approximately 95% of them seen just once. The sequence was obtained from a man aged 18 to 30 in good health. Some clones in this sample may be carry-over from other donors' samples. The rearrangement links TRBV5-4 to TRBJ2-5; 15 bases fit TRBD2. The material sequenced was naive CD4+ T cells from PBMCs. Specified subset: CD45RA+ positively selected. CDR3 region: CASSPGLAGGKTQYF. The CDR3 nucleotides are TGTGCCAGCAGCCCGGGACTAGCGGGAGGAAAGACCCAGTACTTC.